The next 18 T cell receptor beta chains were all read from a single sample in a study of blood T cell repertoires in COVID-19. The data were produced by immunoSEQ multiplex PCR, yet TCRdb's version contains in-frame clones alone and is incomplete. Found here are around 400,000 clones, 89% of them singletons; the top ten hold roughly 1.2%. Specimen: peripheral blood. These receptors were obtained from a man aged 35-49 years with acute or convalescent COVID-19.

The J gene is TRBJ2-1, the V gene TRBV18; no reliable D call. V gave up 2 bases and J gave up 9 bases, with 5 bases separating them. Germline lookup yields CDR1 KGHSH and CDR2 LQKENI. CDR3 length: 11 residues. The CDR3 is CASSPTGEQFF. CDR3 DNA sequence: TGTGCCAGCTCACCAACGGGTGAGCAGTTCTTC.

The chain couples TRBV5-1 to TRBJ2-1; a possible D gene is TRBD1 (5 bases). Germline assignment: CDR1 SGHRS and CDR2 YFSETQ. Trimming took 3 bases from V and 0 from J, leaving 7 bases between them. The CDR3 is 14 amino acids. CDR3 amino acids: CASSSDSSYNEQFF. The CDR3 coding sequence is TGCGCCAGCAGCTCTGACAGCTCCTACAATGAGCAGTTCTTC.

The gene calls are TRBV28 and TRBJ2-5; D is possibly TRBD1 (6 bases). Trimming took 7 bases from V and 2 from J, leaving 8 bases between them. The germline CDR1 and CDR2 sequences are MDHEN and SYDVKM. The CDR3 loop spans 12 amino acids. The CDR3 DNA is TGTGCCAGCACCGGACAGCAAGAGACCCAGTACTTC. Its translation is CASTGQQETQYF.

This sequence joins TRBV6-4 and TRBJ1-2; D is unclear. The CDR3 spans 14 residues. Trimming stripped 2 bases from V and 5 bases from J, with 12 bases between. Germline CDR1 is MRHNA and CDR2 is SNTAGT. This CDR3 is CASSDVGAGYGYTF. CDR3 nucleotide sequence: TGTGCCAGCAGTGACGTTGGAGCGGGATATGGCTACACCTTC.

This clone was seen a handful of times. This chain joins TRBV6-5 and TRBJ2-7, with 8 bases identical to TRBD1. CDR3 length: 14 amino acids. Germline V lookup: CDR1 MNHEY, CDR2 SVGAGI. V gave up 6 bases and J gave up 0 bases; unmatched junction bases: 4. CDR3 loop: CASSMDRASYEQYF. CDR3 bases: TGTGCCAGCAGCATGGACAGGGCCTCCTACGAGCAGTACTTC.

V and J are TRBV2 and TRBJ2-7; 10 bases are shared with TRBD1. The junction had 7 bases not matched to a gene; V was cut back by 5 bases and J by 6 bases. This CDR3 has 14 residues. CDR1 is SNHLY, CDR2 FYNNEI, per germline. Here the CDR3 reads CASSLSGQGGEQYF. The CDR3 region has the DNA TGTGCCAGCAGTTTAAGCGGACAGGGGGGCGAGCAGTACTTC.

J is TRBJ1-5 and V is TRBV7-9; D perhaps matches TRBD1 (6 bases). This CDR3 has 15 residues. Trimming stripped 4 bases from V and 8 bases from J, with 18 bases between. CDR1 is SEHNR and CDR2 is FQNEAQ in the germline V gene (reference sequence). The CDR3 DNA follows: TGTGCCAGCAGCTCCGTTGGGACAACCGGAGAGCCCCAGCATTTT. As protein: CASSSVGTTGEPQHF. The full variable domain, completed using reference TRBV7-9 and TRBJ1-5, is DTGVSQNPRHKITKRGQNVTFRCDPISEHNRLYWYRQTLGQGPEFLTYFQNEAQLEKSRLLSDRFSAERPKGSFSTLEIQRTEQGDSAMYLCASSSVGTTGEPQHFGDGTRLSIL.

This clone was detected only once. J is TRBJ2-7 and V is TRBV10-3; TRBD1 aligns across 9 bases. This CDR3 has 14 residues. V shed 8 bases, J shed 5 bases, and the junction held 10 bases outside the gene matches. CDR1 and CDR2 (germline): ENHRY, SYGVKD. This CDR3 reads CAIGNNRGLDEQYF. In DNA, the CDR3 is TGTGCCATCGGAAACAACAGGGGGCTGGACGAGCAGTACTTC.

The gene calls are TRBV9 and TRBJ2-5, with D maybe TRBD2 (6 bases). With 0 bases removed from V and 2 bases from J, the gap between germline ends came to 17 bases. Germline V CDR1 and CDR2: SGDLS, YYNGEE. CDR3 length: 17 residues. The CDR3 reads CASSVGGRGNIQETQYF. For the CDR3, the DNA is TGTGCCAGCAGCGTAGGTGGACGGGGGAACATTCAAGAGACCCAGTACTTC. The variable domain in full, completed from reference TRBV9 and TRBJ2-5, reads DSGVTQTPKHLITATGQRVTLRCSPRSGDLSVYWYQQSLDQGLQFLIQYYNGEERAKGNILERFSAQQFPDLHSELNLSSLELGDSALYFCASSVGGRGNIQETQYFGPGTRLLVL.

This clone has only one observation. V is TRBV4-2 and J is TRBJ2-1, with TRBD2 matching over 12 bases. CDR1 is LGHNA, CDR2 YNFKEQ, per germline. Unmatched junction bases numbered 7, after V lost 1 base and J lost 9 bases. The CDR3 runs 16 residues. CDR3 protein: CASSQVRLAGEGEQFF. CDR3 coding DNA: TGTGCCAGCAGCCAAGTCAGACTAGCGGGAGAGGGTGAGCAGTTCTTC.

The chain carries TRBV18 and TRBJ1-3, with 7 bases aligning to TRBD1. V lost 3 bases to trimming and J lost 2 bases; unmatched junction nucleotides: 4. Germline lookup yields CDR1 KGHSH and CDR2 LQKENI. This CDR3 has 15 amino acids. The CDR3 loop is CASSPTGDPGNTIYF. CDR3 nucleotides: TGTGCCAGCTCACCCACAGGGGACCCTGGAAACACCATATATTTT. Full variable domain (rest looked up from reference TRBV18 and TRBJ1-3): NAGVMQNPRHLVRRRGQEARLRCSPMKGHSHVYWYRQLPEEGLKFMVYLQKENIIDESGMPKERFSAEFPKEGPSILRIQQVVRGDSAAYFCASSPTGDPGNTIYFGEGSWLTVV.

This chain uses TRBV6-2 or TRBV6-3 with TRBJ1-1, with D possibly matching TRBD1 (6 bases). CDR3 length: 17 residues. V shed 2 bases and J shed 0 bases, with 16 bases lying between them. The germline V gene encodes CDR1 MNHEY and CDR2 SVGEGT. The CDR3: CASSYNQGKGVNTEAFF. The CDR3 nucleotides are TGTGCCAGCAGTTACAATCAGGGAAAGGGGGTGAACACTGAAGCTTTCTTT.

The rearrangement uses TRBV11-2 and TRBJ2-2, with 7 bases identical to TRBD2. Germline trimming cut 1 base from V and 7 bases from J; bases unmatched to any gene: 6. This CDR3 has 15 residues. In germline, CDR1 is SGHAT, CDR2 FQNNGV. CDR3 amino acids: CASSLVGGRGGELFF. The DNA of the CDR3 is TGTGCCAGCAGCTTAGTAGGCGGGAGAGGCGGGGAGCTGTTTTTT.

This chain joins TRBV18 and TRBJ1-2; 9 bases are shared with TRBD1. Germline lookup yields CDR1 KGHSH and CDR2 LQKENI. The CDR3 runs to 18 residues. V gave up 6 bases and J gave up 0 bases; unmatched junction bases: 14. CDR3 DNA sequence: TGTGCCAGCTCGACTACCGGACAGGGGAGGGGTTCTAACTATGGCTACACCTTC. Encoded protein: CASSTTGQGRGSNYGYTF.

The chain has TRBV30 and TRBJ1-6, with D perhaps matching TRBD1 (5 bases). There are 19 residues in the CDR3. The germline V and J ends were trimmed by 0 bases and 0 bases, with 18 bases remaining between them. Germline CDR1 is GTSNPN and CDR2 is SVGIG (reference sequence). CDR3 nucleotides: TGTGCCTGGAGTGTACATAGTGGGGCCTTGGCCTCCTATAATTCACCCCTCCACTTT. Translating it yields CAWSVHSGALASYNSPLHF.

The chain employs TRBV28 and TRBJ2-3, with a tentative D call TRBD1 (6 bases). CDR1 is MDHEN, CDR2 SYDVKM, per germline. There are 16 residues in the CDR3. Between the trimmed V and J ends, which lost 5 bases and 2 bases, there was a span of 17 bases. The CDR3 sequence is CASSAADSSYTDTQYF. The CDR3 DNA reads TGTGCCAGCAGTGCAGCGGACAGCTCATACACAGATACGCAGTATTTT. The full variable domain, in which reference TRBV28 and TRBJ2-3 provide the parts outside the CDR3, is DVKVTQSSRYLVKRTGEKVFLECVQDMDHENMFWYRQDPGLGLRLIYFSYDVKMKEKGDIPEGYSVSREKKERFSLILESASTNQTSMYLCASSAADSSYTDTQYFGPGTRLTVL.

CDR3 sequence (DNA): TGTGCCAGCAGCTTGGGGCAGGGGTTTAACACCGGGGAGCTGTTTTTT. It specifies CASSLGQGFNTGELFF. V gene TRBV5-8 combines with J gene TRBJ2-2; D perhaps matches TRBD1 (6 bases). The CDR3 runs 16 residues. In germline, CDR1 is SGHTS, CDR2 YDEGEE. V was pared by 0 bases and J by 2 bases, with 11 bases between.

The V and J genes are TRBV5-6 and TRBJ1-4; no clear D. CDR1 and CDR2 (germline): SGHDT, YYEEEE. V gave up 4 bases and J gave up 3 bases, with 10 bases separating them. The CDR3 length is 14 residues. The chain's CDR3 is CASSRVVANEKLFF. The CDR3 DNA reads TGTGCCAGCAGCCGGGTTGTGGCTAATGAAAAACTGTTTTTT. Full variable domain (outside the CDR3, taken from reference TRBV5-6 and TRBJ1-4): DAGVTQSPTHLIKTRGQQVTLRCSPKSGHDTVSWYQQALGQGPQFIFQYYEEEERQRGNFPDRFSGHQFPNYSSELNVNALLLGDSALYLCASSRVVANEKLFFGSGTQLSVL.